The entry below describes one T cell receptor beta chain. Its antigen remains unidentified. Base-call qualities are not available, and no considerably larger clone is one nucleotide away. These data originate in a study of blood T cells in healthy people across ages (dated by TCRdb to between 2014 and 2017). Looking at the study overall: In model experiments, roughly one uniquely barcoded TCR beta cDNA molecule per two T cells was captured by template switching. To track age-related changes in TCR beta repertoire diversity, the study relied on deep sequencing normalized with unique cDNA molecular identifiers. Four age groups were formed from the donors: young (average approximately 15 years), middle-aged (around 39), aged (roughly 56) and long-lived (roughly 88). Using the same blood draw, the study looked at two additional independent replicas of 1 million unique cDNA reads for two donors, one aged 18 to 30 and the other aged 80 or older.

What the research found in general, with its limitations: Estimates of total diversity based on one million sequenced T cells were considered lower bounds and underestimates. Compared with the aged group, more naive CD4+ T cells, fewer expanded clones and increased TCR diversity were shown by the long-lived group, suggesting age selection. Donor CMV infection status was unknown, potentially confounding age-related changes in expanded clonotypes. A strong correlation was found between observed TCR beta diversity and the percentage of naive T cells measured by flow cytometry. Because profiling used bulk unsorted PBMCs, naive and antigen-experienced compartments could not be compared conclusively. Observed TCR beta diversity per million T cells fell roughly linearly with age, and a significant reduction was already apparent by age about 36.

CDR1 and CDR2 were assigned from the germline V gene as KGHSY and FQNENV. Counted from cysteine to phenylalanine, this CDR3 has 15 amino acids. Only the CDR3 DNA stays, 45 bases, in frame from base 1. The germline V end is reduced by 4 bases and the J end by 3 bases; junction bases left unmatched: 6. Library generation was performed with 5' RACE. For sequencing, an Illumina HiSeq 2500 was employed. The second PCR ran for about 7 to 11 cycles and used a J-beta primer mix along with a sample-barcoded 5' primer. A unique molecular identifier was introduced onto each TCR beta cDNA molecule by a template-switch 5' adaptor carrying 12 random nucleotides. At least 2.5 million CDR3-containing paired-end reads were obtained from each sample. First-strand cDNA synthesis was performed from all RNA using the Mint cDNA synthesis kit, with priming by a TRBC-specific oligonucleotide. All cDNA was treated with uracil-DNA glycosylase and then went through a first 18-cycle PCR with the universal primers M1SS and BC2_uni_R. In the paper's pipeline: For normalization, 1 million high-quality reads, each with a distinct molecular identifier, were randomly selected from each sample. Instead of being binned into consensus sequences, reads that shared molecular identifiers were thrown out. MiTCR, run with a Q25 quality threshold and the strictest error-elimination algorithm, handled CDR3 identification, clonotype clustering and error correction. A nonparametric unseen species model with Euler transformation was used to estimate a lower bound on total TCR beta diversity. Using fastp trimming at Q25 and MiXCR clonotype assembly, TCRdb reanalyzed the public sequencing data and kept in-frame beta chains. A single entry per CDR3 protein holds the most common genes and DNA from its merged rows. The V and J calls and clone size come from TCRdb's table, not from the authors' own analysis. This sample is represented by under 700,000 distinct CDR3 sequences; nearly 25% of them were singletons. The top ten clones comprise roughly 9% of the sample.

The donors were some 39 Caucasian individuals from Russia, aged about 6 to 100 years, who were systemically healthy. Approximately 9 milliliters of peripheral blood were collected from each donor into EDTA-treated Vacutainer tubes. PBMCs were isolated by Ficoll-Paque density-gradient centrifugation, with at least 6 million obtained per sample. Trizol reagent was used to extract total RNA from PBMCs, with at least 5.5 micrograms per sample. For every donor, an aliquot of PBMCs went through flow cytometry to measure the percentages of naive CD45RAhigh/CD27high T cells. This sample was shared with a second study, whose subject was T cells of mothers and their children. Looking at the second paper: Nine systemically healthy Caucasian individuals, comprising three mothers and their six children, were included as donors. cDNA synthesis consumed the entire amount of extracted RNA, loaded at approximately 1.6 ug RNA in each 15 ul reaction. In the second PCR, the M1S primer added sample barcodes and 2-4 random nucleotides. More than 8 million TCR beta CDR3 reads were obtained from each mother, and some 3.3 million reads were obtained from each child. Thymic selection similarly shapes TCR recombination output in related and unrelated pairs, with minor effect from inherited differences. Normalized repertoire overlap in related mother-child pairs was always slightly higher than in unrelated mother-child pairs, but the difference was never significant. No persistent microchimeric T cell clones were detected, at a sensitivity of approximately 110 clones per million clonotypes. In the study, deep NGS was used to compare the TCR beta repertoires of mothers and children, and features distinguishing related mother-child pairs from unrelated individuals were sought. The mean age was about 38 +/- 4 years for the mothers and approximately 11 +/- 4 years for the children. After adapters were ligated using NEBNext reagents, the libraries underwent 100+100 nt paired-end sequencing on an Illumina HiSeq 2000. Mother and child libraries were prepared a month apart and sequenced in separate runs to prevent cross-contamination. For each donor, between about 500,000 and 2,000,000 distinct TCR beta clonotypes were identified. Naive TCR beta clonotypes were estimated from low-frequency clonotypes matched to each donor's FACS-determined naive share, without sorting.

The sequenced sample was blood. This receptor was obtained from a boy younger than 18 in good health. The V gene is TRBV16 and the J gene is TRBJ1-5; 7 of the junction bases match TRBD1. Here the CDR3 is given as CASSPATGNNQPQHF. The DNA sequence is as follows: TGTGCCAGCAGCCCGGCGACAGGGAACAATCAGCCCCAGCATTTT.